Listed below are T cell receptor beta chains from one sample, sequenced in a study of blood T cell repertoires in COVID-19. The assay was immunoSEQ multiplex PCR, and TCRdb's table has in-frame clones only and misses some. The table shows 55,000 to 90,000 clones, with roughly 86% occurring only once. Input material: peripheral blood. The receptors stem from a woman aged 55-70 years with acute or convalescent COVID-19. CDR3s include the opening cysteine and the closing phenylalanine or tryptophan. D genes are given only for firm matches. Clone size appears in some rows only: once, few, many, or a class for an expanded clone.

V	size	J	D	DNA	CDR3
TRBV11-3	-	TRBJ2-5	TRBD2	TGTGCCAGCAGCTTAGAATTGGCTTCTGGACTAGCGGGGACCCCATATCGAGAGACCCAGTACTTC	CASSLELASGLAGTPYRETQYF
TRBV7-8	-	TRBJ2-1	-	TGTGCCAGCAGCCCCTTCGGACAGTCATACATACGCAATGAGCAGTTCTTC	CASSPFGQSYIRNEQFF
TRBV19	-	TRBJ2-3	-	TGTGCCAGTAGCCAGGGCACAGATACGCAGTATTTT	CASSQGTDTQYF
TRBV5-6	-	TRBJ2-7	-	TGTGCCAGCAGCTTGGTGGCAAGACAAGACGAGCAGTACTTC	CASSLVARQDEQYF
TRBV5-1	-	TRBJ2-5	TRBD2	TGCGCCAGCAGCTTGCCCCTAGGACTAGCCGGGGAGACCCAGTACTTC	CASSLPLGLAGETQYF
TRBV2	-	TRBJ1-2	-	TGTGCCAGCAATTGGGGACAAAACTATGGCTACACCTTC	CASNWGQNYGYTF
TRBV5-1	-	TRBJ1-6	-	TGCGCCAGCAGCTTTGAGACAGGCAACTCCTATAATTCACCCCTCCACTTT	CASSFETGNSYNSPLHF
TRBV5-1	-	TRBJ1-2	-	TGCGCCAGCAGCTTGCCCGGGGGATCTTTTGAAGGAGTCTATACCCAGCAAGGGAACTATGGCTACACCTTC	CASSLPGGSFEGVYTQQGNYGYTF
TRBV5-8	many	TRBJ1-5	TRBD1	TGTGCCAGCAGCCCTACGGACAGGGGAAGCAATCAGCCCCAGCATTTT	CASSPTDRGSNQPQHF
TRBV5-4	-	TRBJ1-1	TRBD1	TGTGCCAGCAGCCAATGGGACAGGTTGAACACTGAAGCTTTCTTT	CASSQWDRLNTEAFF
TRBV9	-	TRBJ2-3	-	TGTGCCAGCAGCGACCCCCTGGGCCATACGCAATATTTT	CASSDPLGHTQYF
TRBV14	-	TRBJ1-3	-	TGTGCCAGCAGCCAACTCCCAGGGACTGGGAACACCATATATTTT	CASSQLPGTGNTIYF
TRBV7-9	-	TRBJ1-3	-	TGTGCCAGCAGCTACGGGGGTTCAGGAAACACCATATATTTT	CASSYGGSGNTIYF
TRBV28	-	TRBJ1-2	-	TGTGCCAGCAGTACCCAGACCCCGGCGGGGGGCTACACCTTC	CASSTQTPAGGYTF
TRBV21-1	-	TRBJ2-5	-	TGTGCCAGCAGCAAAGGGCTCGGGCCGTCGGCTCCTCAAAGGGAGGGGGAGACCCAGTACTTC	CASSKGLGPSAPQREGETQYF
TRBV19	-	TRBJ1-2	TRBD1	TGTGCCAGTAGTCTGAGGACAGGGACTGGCTACACCTTC	CASSLRTGTGYTF
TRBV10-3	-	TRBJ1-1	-	TGTGCCATCAGTGAGGGGGAGCTCAACACTGAAGCTTTCTTT	CAISEGELNTEAFF
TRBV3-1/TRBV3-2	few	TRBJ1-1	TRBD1	TGTGCCAGCAGGGGACAGGGGGCGTCCACTGAAGCTTTCTTT	CASRGQGASTEAFF
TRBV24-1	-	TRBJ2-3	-	TGTGCCACGGCGGGCGGGCGGACAGATACGCAGTATTTT	CATAGGRTDTQYF
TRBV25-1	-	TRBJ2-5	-	TGTGCCAGCAGGGTCCTCTGGGGGACACAAGAGACCCAGTACTTC	CASRVLWGTQETQYF
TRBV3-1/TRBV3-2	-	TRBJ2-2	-	TGTGCCAGCAGCCAAGGCGCCGGCGGGGAGCTGTTTTTT	CASSQGAGGELFF
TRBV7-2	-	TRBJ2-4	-	TGTGCCAGCAGCTTAGTAGGGCGTGGACTAGCCAAAAACATTCAGTACTTC	CASSLVGRGLAKNIQYF
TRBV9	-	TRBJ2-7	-	TGTGCCAGCAGCGTAGATCGGAAAGGGGACGAGCAGTACTTC	CASSVDRKGDEQYF